The 17 T cell receptor beta chains presented below share a single source sample, sequenced in a study of blood T cell repertoires in COVID-19. Clones were sequenced by immunoSEQ multiplex PCR, and TCRdb holds only the in-frame ones, with some missing. The data hold 60,000 to 80,000 clones, with 70% to 90% observed a single time. Specimen: peripheral blood. These receptors were obtained from a woman at least 80 years old with acute or convalescent COVID-19.

The chain is built from TRBV3-1 (or the pseudogene TRBV3-2) and TRBJ1-1; the match to TRBD1 covers 7 bases. J lost 10 bases, V lost 2 bases, and 7 bases had no gene match. This CDR3 spans 13 amino acids. Germline CDR1 LGHDT, CDR2 YNNKEL (reference sequence). The CDR3 region is CASSQRDRGRAFF. The CDR3 nucleotides read TGTGCCAGCAGCCAACGGGACAGAGGGCGAGCTTTCTTT.

V is TRBV12-3 or TRBV12-4 and J is TRBJ2-5; 7 nucleotides match TRBD2. The CDR3 has 13 residues. V dropped 3 bases and J dropped 5; count of bases not matched to a gene: 3. CDR3 bases: TGTGCCAGCAGTTTTGGGGGGGAGGAGACCCAGTACTTC. Residues: CASSFGGEETQYF.

The rearrangement links TRBV11-2 to TRBJ2-3, with TRBD2 matching 8 bases. Unmatched junction bases numbered 9, after V lost 5 bases and J lost 2 bases. Germline V gene lookup returns CDR1 SGHAT and CDR2 FQNNGV. The CDR3 sequence is 16 residues long. The CDR3: CASSLGAGVSTDTQYF. DNA for the CDR3: TGTGCCAGCAGCCTCGGAGCGGGGGTCTCCACAGATACGCAGTATTTT.

The CDR3 sequence is CASSPATGWGYTF. Written as DNA, the CDR3 is TGTGCCAGCAGTCCCGCGACAGGGTGGGGCTACACCTTC. The chain employs TRBV28 and TRBJ1-2; 7 nucleotides line up with TRBD1. CDR3 size: 13 residues. V was pared by 5 bases and J by 8 bases, with 8 bases of the junction left unmatched. The germline gives CDR1 MDHEN, CDR2 SYDVKM.

This chain connects TRBV4-3 to TRBJ1-2; perhaps TRBD1 as D (6 bases). Trimming left V 0 bases short and J 1 base short, with 18 bases between. CDR1 is LGHNA, CDR2 YSLEER, per germline. The CDR3 is made up of 18 amino acids. This chain's CDR3 is CASSQDQGQILINYGYTF. The CDR3 DNA is TGCGCCAGCAGCCAAGATCAAGGACAGATACTTATTAACTATGGCTACACCTTC.

This clone was observed a handful of times. The genes are TRBV7-9 and TRBJ1-1; a weak D match, TRBD1 (5 bases). Germline CDR1 is SEHNR and CDR2 is FQNEAQ (reference sequence). The CDR3 has 14 residues. V lost 6 bases and J lost 0, with 11 bases in between. DNA for the CDR3: TGTGCCAGCAGGTCGGGACTTATGAACACTGAAGCTTTCTTT. It translates to CASRSGLMNTEAFF.

The J gene is TRBJ1-1, the V gene TRBV6-5; possible D gene TRBD1, 6 bases. The germline V gene encodes CDR1 MNHEY and CDR2 SVGAGI. V lost 5 bases and J lost 0, with 13 bases in between. CDR3 length: 15 amino acids. DNA of the CDR3: TGTGCCAGCAGTCCGAGGACAGCCATGAACACTGAAGCTTTCTTT. Amino acid sequence: CASSPRTAMNTEAFF.

This chain uses TRBV11-2 with TRBJ1-1; D uncertain. Germline V gene sequence: CDR1 SGHAT, CDR2 FQNNGV. V lost 1 base, J lost 11 bases, and 11 bases lay in between. The CDR3 has 12 residues. DNA of the CDR3: TGTGCCAGCAGCTTAGGGGTACCGGGGGCTTTCTTT. Its protein is CASSLGVPGAFF.

The V gene is TRBV18, the J gene TRBJ2-2; 12 bases are shared with TRBD1. The CDR3 contains 21 residues. J was trimmed by 4 bases and V by 5 bases; bases with no gene match: 20. CDR1 and CDR2 (germline): KGHSH, LQKENI. In nucleotides, the CDR3 is TGTGCCAGCTCATCGTTTCCCGGGACAGGGGGCAGAGCCGGAGGCACCGGGGAGCTGTTTTTT. Protein sequence: CASSSFPGTGGRAGGTGELFF.

The J gene is TRBJ2-5, the V gene TRBV5-4, with a weak D call TRBD1 (5 bases). The V end lost 0 bases, the J end lost 5 bases, and 11 bases lay between the germline ends. CDR3 length: 14 residues. The germline gives CDR1 SGHNT, CDR2 YYREEE (reference sequence). CDR3 in DNA: TGTGCCAGCAGCTTGGATCCAGGGAAGGAGACCCAGTACTTC. Its protein product is CASSLDPGKETQYF.

The J gene is TRBJ1-4, the V gene TRBV7-9; D might be TRBD1 (6 bases). Germline values: CDR1 SEHNR, CDR2 FQNEAQ (reference sequence). The germline V and J ends were trimmed by 4 bases and 13 bases, with 16 bases remaining between them. The CDR3 has 13 residues. CDR3 protein: CASSSRTVRLLFF. CDR3 DNA: TGTGCCAGCAGCTCGAGGACAGTCCGATTACTGTTTTTT.

The rearrangement joins TRBV2 to TRBJ1-6, with D possibly being TRBD1 (6 bases). CDR3 length equals 13 residues. Germline values: CDR1 SNHLY, CDR2 FYNNEI. Trimming cost V 6 bases and J 10 bases, with 13 bases left between them. As DNA, the CDR3 is TGTGCCAGCAGAGACAGGTTTCGGTCACCCCTCCACTTT. It encodes CASRDRFRSPLHF.

Only a few counts were recorded for this clone. The chain recombines TRBV3-1 (or the pseudogene TRBV3-2) with TRBJ1-3; a weak D match, TRBD1 (6 bases). Trimming removed 0 bases at V and 4 bases at J, with 16 bases between. Germline loops: CDR1 LGHDT, CDR2 YNNKEL (reference sequence). The CDR3 spans 17 residues. CDR3 protein: CASSQEYQGRLGNTIYF. CDR3 DNA sequence: TGTGCCAGCAGCCAAGAATATCAGGGGCGCTTGGGAAACACCATATATTTT.

In its sample, this clone was seen a few times. V gene TRBV30 combines with J gene TRBJ2-6, with TRBD1 identical over 8 bases. This CDR3 contains 15 residues. Per the germline V gene, CDR1 is GTSNPN and CDR2 is SVGIG (reference sequence). The trim removed 5 bases at V and 1 base at J, leaving 4 bases unmatched. CDR3 amino acids: CAWGDRRSGANVLTF. CDR3 bases: TGTGCCTGGGGGGACAGGAGGTCTGGGGCCAACGTCCTGACTTTC.

The rearrangement joins TRBV10-3 to TRBJ1-1, with D possibly being TRBD1 (5 bases). Germline CDR1 is ENHRY and CDR2 is SYGVKD. V was trimmed by 10 bases and J by 6 bases, leaving 18 bases between them. CDR3 length: 13 amino acids. The CDR3 DNA follows: TGTGCCAGCCGAACGGGACTCCTCGCTGAAGCTTTCTTT. Translated, it gives CASRTGLLAEAFF.

The gene calls are TRBV10-3 and TRBJ2-7, with 10 bases fitting TRBD1. The length of the CDR3 is 16 residues. The V segment lost 7 bases and the J segment 7 bases; nucleotides outside the gene matches: 16. The germline CDR1 and CDR2 sequences are ENHRY and SYGVKD. CDR3 DNA: TGTGCCATCAAAGGACAGGGGGGTAGCGCCCCGGGAGAGCAGTACTTC. Protein: CAIKGQGGSAPGEQYF.

The chain combines TRBV19 with TRBJ1-1; TRBD1 might be the D (5 bases). Germline CDR1 reads LNHDA; CDR2 reads SQIVND (reference sequence). This CDR3 spans 13 amino acids. V lost 5 bases, J lost 0 bases, and 7 bases lay in between. CDR3: CASSETVNTEAFF. The CDR3, as DNA: TGTGCCAGTAGTGAGACAGTGAACACTGAAGCTTTCTTT.